This T cell receptor beta chain was documented in a study of T cell responses to AZD1222 COVID-19 vaccine. Notes on the study in general: Donors, mostly white British, included more females; clonal diversity was possibly underestimated.

With regard to this clone: The antigen is undetermined.

Clones were sequenced by immunoSEQ multiplex PCR, and TCRdb holds only the in-frame ones, with some missing. The table lists roughly 140,000 clones, under 95% of them singletons. The source of this sequence is an adult who received the AZD1222 COVID-19 vaccine. The sequencing used peripheral blood, collected 28 days after the second AZD1222 dose.

The CDR3 here is CSASHTDTQYF. The CDR3 bases are TGCAGTGCTTCCCACACAGATACGCAGTATTTT. V usage is TRBV20-1 and J usage is TRBJ2-3; D unclear. Germline lookup yields CDR1 DFQATT and CDR2 SNEGSKA (reference sequence). V gave up 5 bases and J gave up 2 bases, with 5 bases separating them. CDR3 length: 11 residues.